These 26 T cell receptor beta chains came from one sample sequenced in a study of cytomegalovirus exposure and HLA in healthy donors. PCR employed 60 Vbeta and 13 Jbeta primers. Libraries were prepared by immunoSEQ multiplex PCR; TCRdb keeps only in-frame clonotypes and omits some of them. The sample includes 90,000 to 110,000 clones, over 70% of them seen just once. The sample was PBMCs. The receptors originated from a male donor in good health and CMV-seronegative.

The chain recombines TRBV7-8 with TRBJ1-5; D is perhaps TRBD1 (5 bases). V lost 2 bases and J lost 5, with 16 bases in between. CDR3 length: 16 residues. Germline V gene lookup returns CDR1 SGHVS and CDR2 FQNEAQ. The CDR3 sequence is CASSLTGSRGDQPQHF. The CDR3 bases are TGTGCCAGCAGCTTAACTGGATCACGGGGGGATCAGCCCCAGCATTTT.

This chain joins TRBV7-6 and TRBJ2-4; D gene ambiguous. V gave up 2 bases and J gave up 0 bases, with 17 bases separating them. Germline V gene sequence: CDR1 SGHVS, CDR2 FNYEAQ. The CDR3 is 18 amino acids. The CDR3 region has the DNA TGTGCCAGCAGCTTAACCCAGTCGCGAGACTTAGCCAAAAACATTCAGTACTTC. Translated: CASSLTQSRDLAKNIQYF.

The CDR3 region is CASSQDVGGTGELFF. CDR3 DNA: TGTGCCAGCAGCCAAGACGTAGGAGGCACCGGGGAGCTGTTTTTT. This chain links TRBV4-2 with TRBJ2-2; tentative D call: TRBD2 (5 bases). The V gene lost 0 bases and the J gene lost 4 bases, with 9 bases spanning the gap. Germline CDR1 is LGHNA and CDR2 is YNFKEQ. The CDR3 spans 15 residues.

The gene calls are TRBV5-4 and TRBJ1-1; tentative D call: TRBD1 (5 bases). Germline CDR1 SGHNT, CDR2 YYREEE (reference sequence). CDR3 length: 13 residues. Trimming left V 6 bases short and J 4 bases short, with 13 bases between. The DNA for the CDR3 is TGTGCCAGCACCGATCGACAGTCCACTGAAGCTTTCTTT. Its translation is CASTDRQSTEAFF.

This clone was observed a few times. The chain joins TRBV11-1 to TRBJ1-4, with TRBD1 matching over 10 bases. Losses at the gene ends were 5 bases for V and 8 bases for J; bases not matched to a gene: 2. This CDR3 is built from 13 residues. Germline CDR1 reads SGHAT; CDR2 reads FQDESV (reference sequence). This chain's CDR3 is CASSRDRGEKLFF. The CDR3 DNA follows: TGTGCCAGCAGCCGGGACAGGGGAGAAAAACTGTTTTTT.

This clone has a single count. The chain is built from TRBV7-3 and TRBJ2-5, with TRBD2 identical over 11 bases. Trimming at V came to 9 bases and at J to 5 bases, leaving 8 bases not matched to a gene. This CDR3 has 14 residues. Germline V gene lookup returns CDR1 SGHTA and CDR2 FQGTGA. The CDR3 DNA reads TGTGCCAGTAGTAGCGGGAGGGCAAGGGAGACCCAGTACTTC. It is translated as CASSSGRARETQYF.

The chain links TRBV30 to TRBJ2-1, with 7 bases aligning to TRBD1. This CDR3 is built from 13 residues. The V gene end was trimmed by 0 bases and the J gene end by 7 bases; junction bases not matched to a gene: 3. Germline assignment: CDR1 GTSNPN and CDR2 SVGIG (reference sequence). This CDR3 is CAWSVQGRNEQFF. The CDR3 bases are TGTGCCTGGAGTGTACAGGGGAGAAATGAGCAGTTCTTC.

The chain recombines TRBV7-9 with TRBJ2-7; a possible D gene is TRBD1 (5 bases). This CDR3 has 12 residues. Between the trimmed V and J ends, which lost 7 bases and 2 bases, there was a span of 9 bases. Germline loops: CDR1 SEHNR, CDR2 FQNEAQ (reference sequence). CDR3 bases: TGTGCCAGCACAGGGAATCCCTACGAGCAGTACTTC. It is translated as CASTGNPYEQYF. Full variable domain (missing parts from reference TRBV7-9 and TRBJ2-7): DTGVSQNPRHKITKRGQNVTFRCDPISEHNRLYWYRQTLGQGPEFLTYFQNEAQLEKSRLLSDRFSAERPKGSFSTLEIQRTEQGDSAMYLCASTGNPYEQYFGPGTRLTVT.

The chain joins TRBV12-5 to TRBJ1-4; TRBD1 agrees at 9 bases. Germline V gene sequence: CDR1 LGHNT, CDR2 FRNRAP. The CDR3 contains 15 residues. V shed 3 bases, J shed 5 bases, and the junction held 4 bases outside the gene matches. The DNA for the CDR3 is TGTGCTAGTGGTTTCGAGGGGACAGGGAATGAAAAACTGTTTTTT. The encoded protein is CASGFEGTGNEKLFF.

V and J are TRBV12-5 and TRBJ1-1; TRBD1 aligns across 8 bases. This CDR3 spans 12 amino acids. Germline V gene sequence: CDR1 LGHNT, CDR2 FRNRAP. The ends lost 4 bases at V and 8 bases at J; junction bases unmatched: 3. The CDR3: CASGSGTGEAFF. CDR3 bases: TGTGCTAGTGGTTCCGGGACAGGAGAAGCTTTCTTT.

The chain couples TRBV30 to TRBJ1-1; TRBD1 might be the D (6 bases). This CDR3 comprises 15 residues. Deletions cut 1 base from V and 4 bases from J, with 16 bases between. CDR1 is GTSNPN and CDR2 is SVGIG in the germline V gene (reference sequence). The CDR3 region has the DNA TGTGCCTGGAGTGCCACAGGGTCTCCCCCCACTGAAGCTTTCTTT. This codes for CAWSATGSPPTEAFF.

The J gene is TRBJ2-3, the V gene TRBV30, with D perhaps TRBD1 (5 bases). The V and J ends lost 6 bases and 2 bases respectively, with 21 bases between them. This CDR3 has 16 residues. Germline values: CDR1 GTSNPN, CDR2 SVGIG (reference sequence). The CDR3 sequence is CACLPGAGLVTDTQYF. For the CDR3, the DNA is TGTGCCTGCCTCCCTGGGGCAGGGCTTGTCACAGATACGCAGTATTTT.

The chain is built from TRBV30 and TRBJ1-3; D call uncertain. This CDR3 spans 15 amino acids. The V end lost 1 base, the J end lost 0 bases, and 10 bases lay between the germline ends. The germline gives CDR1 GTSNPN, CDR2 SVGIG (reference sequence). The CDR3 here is CAWSGGASSGNTIYF. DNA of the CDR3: TGTGCCTGGAGTGGTGGAGCGAGCTCTGGAAACACCATATATTTT.

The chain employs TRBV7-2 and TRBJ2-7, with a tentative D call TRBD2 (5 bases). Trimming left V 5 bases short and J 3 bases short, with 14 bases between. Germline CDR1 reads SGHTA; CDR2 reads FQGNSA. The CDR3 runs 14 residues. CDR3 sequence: CASSQSGTNYEQYF. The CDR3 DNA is TGTGCCAGCAGCCAAAGCGGCACCAACTACGAGCAGTACTTC.

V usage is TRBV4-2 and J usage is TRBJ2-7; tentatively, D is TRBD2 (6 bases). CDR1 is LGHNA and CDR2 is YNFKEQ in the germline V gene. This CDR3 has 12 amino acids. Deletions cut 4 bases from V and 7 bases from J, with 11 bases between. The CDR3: CASSPGVSEQYF. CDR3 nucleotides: TGTGCCAGCAGCCCGGGGGTTTCGGAGCAGTACTTC.

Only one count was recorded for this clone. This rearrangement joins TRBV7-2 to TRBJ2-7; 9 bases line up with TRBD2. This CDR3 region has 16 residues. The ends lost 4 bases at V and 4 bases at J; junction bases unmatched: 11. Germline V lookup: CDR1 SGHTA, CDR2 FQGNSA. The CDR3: CASSWGSGRGRYEQYF. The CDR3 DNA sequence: TGTGCCAGCAGCTGGGGTAGCGGGAGAGGACGGTACGAGCAGTACTTC.

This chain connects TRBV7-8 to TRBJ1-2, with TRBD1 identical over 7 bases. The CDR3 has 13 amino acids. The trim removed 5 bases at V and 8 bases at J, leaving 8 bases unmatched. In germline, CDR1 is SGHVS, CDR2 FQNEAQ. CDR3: CASSPGQVTGYTF. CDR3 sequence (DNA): TGTGCCAGCAGCCCCGGACAGGTTACAGGCTACACCTTC.

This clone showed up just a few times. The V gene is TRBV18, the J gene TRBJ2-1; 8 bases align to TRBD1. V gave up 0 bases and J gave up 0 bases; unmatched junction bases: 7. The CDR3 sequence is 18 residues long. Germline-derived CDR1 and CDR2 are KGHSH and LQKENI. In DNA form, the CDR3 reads TGTGCCAGCTCACCACCTATCTGGGACAGGAGCTCCTACAATGAGCAGTTCTTC. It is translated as CASSPPIWDRSSYNEQFF.

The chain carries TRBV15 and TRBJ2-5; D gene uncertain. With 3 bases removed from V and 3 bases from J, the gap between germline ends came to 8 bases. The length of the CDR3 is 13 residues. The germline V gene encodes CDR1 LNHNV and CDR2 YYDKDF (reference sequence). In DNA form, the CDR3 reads TGTGCCACCAGCAGTTTTGAGGAAGAGACCCAGTACTTC. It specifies CATSSFEEETQYF.

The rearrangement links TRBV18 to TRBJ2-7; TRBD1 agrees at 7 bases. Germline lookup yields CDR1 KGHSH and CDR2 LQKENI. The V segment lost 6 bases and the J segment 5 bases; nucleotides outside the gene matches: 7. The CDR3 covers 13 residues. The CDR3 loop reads CASSPKQGHEQYF. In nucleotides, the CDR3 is TGTGCCAGCTCTCCAAAACAGGGGCACGAGCAGTACTTC.

CDR3 protein: CASSVRDRASAFF. The CDR3 nucleotides read TGTGCCAGTAGTGTCCGGGACAGGGCTTCGGCTTTCTTT. This rearrangement joins TRBV19 to TRBJ1-1; TRBD1 matches 9 bases. J was trimmed by 11 bases and V by 5 bases; bases with no gene match: 9. CDR3 length: 13 residues. In germline, CDR1 is LNHDA, CDR2 SQIVND (reference sequence).

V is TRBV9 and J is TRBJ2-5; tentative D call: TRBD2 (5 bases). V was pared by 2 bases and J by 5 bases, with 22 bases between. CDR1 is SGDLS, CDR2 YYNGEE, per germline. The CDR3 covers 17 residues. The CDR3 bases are TGTGCCAGCAGCGTGTCCGGAGGTGGGCCAGGAGGCGAGACCCAGTACTTC. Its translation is CASSVSGGGPGGETQYF.

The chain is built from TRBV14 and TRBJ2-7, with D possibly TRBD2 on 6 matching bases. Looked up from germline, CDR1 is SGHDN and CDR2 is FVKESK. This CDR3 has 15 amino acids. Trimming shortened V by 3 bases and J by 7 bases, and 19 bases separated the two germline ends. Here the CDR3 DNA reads TGTGCCAGCAGCCACGGGACTCATCGGGGGTGGGAGCAGTACTTC. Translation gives CASSHGTHRGWEQYF.

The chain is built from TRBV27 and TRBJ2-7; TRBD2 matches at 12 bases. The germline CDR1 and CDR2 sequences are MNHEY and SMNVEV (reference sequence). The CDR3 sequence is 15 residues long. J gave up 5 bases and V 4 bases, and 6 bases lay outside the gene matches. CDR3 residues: CASSSGLAGLDEQYF. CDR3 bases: TGTGCCAGCAGTTCCGGACTAGCGGGACTGGACGAGCAGTACTTC.

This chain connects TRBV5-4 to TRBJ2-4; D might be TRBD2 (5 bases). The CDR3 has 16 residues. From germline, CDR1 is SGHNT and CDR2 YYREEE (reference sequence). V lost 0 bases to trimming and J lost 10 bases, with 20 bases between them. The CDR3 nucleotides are TGTGCCAGCAGCTTGGGAGGCCCTCAGAGGAGGAATATTCAGTACTTC. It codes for CASSLGGPQRRNIQYF.

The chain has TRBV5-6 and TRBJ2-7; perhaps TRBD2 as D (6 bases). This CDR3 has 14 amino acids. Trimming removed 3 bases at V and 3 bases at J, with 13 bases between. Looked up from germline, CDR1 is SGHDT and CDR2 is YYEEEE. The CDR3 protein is CASSSALAFYEQYF. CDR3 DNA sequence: TGTGCCAGCAGCTCGGCACTAGCATTCTACGAGCAGTACTTC.